This T cell receptor beta chain came from a study of shared clonotypes between healthy human individuals. Whole-study findings and limits: The small donor group covered limited genetic and exposure diversity.

Running of the assay took place at deep level. The table came from immunoSEQ multiplex PCR; TCRdb's copy has only in-frame clones and leaves some out. This sample carries millions of clones, over 85% of them seen once, and the ten largest clones take under 0.15%. Naive CD4+ cells were CD45RA-selected; the remaining cells were memory. Germline loops: CDR1 SGHTA, CDR2 FQGNSA. V lost 3 bases and J lost 5, with 10 bases in between. The CDR3 runs to 14 residues. Concerning this clone itself: What it recognizes is unknown.

The sequence came from a man aged 18 to 30 in good health. The specimen was naive CD4+ T cells sorted from blood. Subset given: CD45RA+ positively selected. The chain employs TRBV7-2 and TRBJ1-4; D gene ambiguous. The CDR3 DNA follows: TGTGCCAGCAGCTTTAGTGGGTCAAATGAAAAACTGTTTTTT. Protein: CASSFSGSNEKLFF.